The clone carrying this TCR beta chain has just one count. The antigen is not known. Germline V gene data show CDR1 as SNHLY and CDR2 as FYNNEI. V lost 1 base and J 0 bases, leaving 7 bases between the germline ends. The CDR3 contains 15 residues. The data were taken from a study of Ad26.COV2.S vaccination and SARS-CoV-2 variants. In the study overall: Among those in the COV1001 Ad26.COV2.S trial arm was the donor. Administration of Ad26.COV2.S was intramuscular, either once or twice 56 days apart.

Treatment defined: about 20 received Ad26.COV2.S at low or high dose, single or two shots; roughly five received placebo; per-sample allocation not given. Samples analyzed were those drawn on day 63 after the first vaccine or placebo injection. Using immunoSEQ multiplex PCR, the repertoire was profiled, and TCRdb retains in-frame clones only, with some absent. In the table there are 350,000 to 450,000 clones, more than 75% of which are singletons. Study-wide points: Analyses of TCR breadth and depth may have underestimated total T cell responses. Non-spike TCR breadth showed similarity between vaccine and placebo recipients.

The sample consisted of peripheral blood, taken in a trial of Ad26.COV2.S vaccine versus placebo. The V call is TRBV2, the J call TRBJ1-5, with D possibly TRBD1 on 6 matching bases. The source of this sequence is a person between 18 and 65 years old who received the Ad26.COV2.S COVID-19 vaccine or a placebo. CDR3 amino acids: CASSEDRVSNQPQHF. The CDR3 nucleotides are TGTGCCAGCAGTGAAGACAGGGTTAGCAATCAGCCCCAGCATTTT.